One T cell receptor beta chain is described in this entry. Here immunoSEQ multiplex PCR was the method, and the copy in TCRdb shows in-frame clones only, minus some. Among 65,000 or so clones listed, roughly 87% were seen once. This specimen comes from a study of blood T cell repertoires in COVID-19. Overall study context: Both acute and convalescent COVID-19 samples were obtained from the United States, Italy and Spain.

The CDR3 spans 14 residues. V was shortened by 2 bases and J by 8 bases, with 18 bases between the two germline ends. Germline V gives CDR1 SQVTM, CDR2 ANQGSEA. The receptor was isolated from a human donor with acute or convalescent COVID-19. The donor label of this sample is uncertain. The sequenced material came from peripheral blood. This sequence joins TRBV29-1 and TRBJ1-2; D remains ambiguous. CDR3 in amino acids: CSVEKAGRLEGYTF. For the CDR3, the DNA is TGCAGCGTTGAAAAGGCCGGGAGGCTAGAAGGCTACACCTTC.